Listed here are 5 T cell receptor beta chains from one sample, sequenced in a study of low-dose radiotherapy and immunotherapy resistance in tumors. Sample time point: after trial treatment. Sample treatment: LDRT plus nivolumab, ipilimumab, low-dose cyclophosphamide and aspirin (RACIN trial). Priming of first-strand cDNA relied on TRAV- and TRBV-specific primers (covering alpha and beta chains). The TCRs were subjected to amplification over around 18 PCR cycles employing a constant-region primer in conjunction with a V-primer adapter. TCRdb recomputed calls from the reads with MiXCR, one row per CDR3 protein. The repertoire holds roughly 40,000 distinct CDR3 sequences, with less than 30% as singletons. The sequencing here drew on PBMCs, taken after low-dose radiotherapy plus immunotherapy. These receptors were collected from a male donor with prostate cancer.

This clonotype was recorded once. The chain carries TRBV7-9 and TRBJ2-3, with 7 bases that match TRBD1. This CDR3 spans 15 amino acids. CDR1 is SEHNR and CDR2 is FQNEAQ in the germline V gene (reference sequence). The V gene end was trimmed by 8 bases and the J gene end by 4 bases; junction bases not matched to a gene: 12. In DNA, the CDR3 is TGTGCCAGCTCTCTACCTACGGACAGGCCAGATACGCAGTATTTT. This translates into CASSLPTDRPDTQYF.

At least ten counts were recorded for this clonotype. The chain recombines TRBV5-1 with TRBJ2-7; D might be TRBD2 (5 bases). Germline V gives CDR1 SGHRS, CDR2 YFSETQ. The CDR3 sequence is 15 residues long. The V end lost 4 bases, the J end lost 2 bases, and 16 bases lay between the germline ends. The DNA for the CDR3 is TGCGCCAGCAGCGTATCAGGAGGAGGCCCCTACGAGCAGTACTTC. Translated, it gives CASSVSGGGPYEQYF. Filled out from reference TRBV5-1 and TRBJ2-7, the complete variable domain reads KAGVTQTPRYLIKTRGQQVTLSCSPISGHRSVSWYQQTPGQGLQFLFEYFSETQRNKGNFPGRFSGRQFSNSRSEMNVSTLELGDSALYLCASSVSGGGPYEQYFGPGTRLTVT.

The V gene is TRBV12-3 or TRBV12-4, the J gene TRBJ2-1; 10 bases align to TRBD2. The V segment lost 4 bases and the J segment 0 bases; nucleotides outside the gene matches: 3. This CDR3 has 16 residues. The CDR3 protein is CASSSQRGGSYNEQFF. The CDR3 coding sequence is TGTGCCAGCAGTTCTCAGCGGGGGGGCTCCTACAATGAGCAGTTCTTC.

This clonotype was seen more than once but under ten times. CDR3 coding DNA: TGTGCCAGCAGCCCTAGCCCCGGAGCGGTGGGTGGTGGCGAGCAGTACTTC. As protein: CASSPSPGAVGGGEQYF. The chain uses TRBV5-4 and TRBJ2-7, with a possible D match to TRBD2 (5 bases). Germline-derived CDR1 and CDR2 are SGHNT and YYREEE (reference sequence). The CDR3 has 17 amino acids. Trimming removed 4 bases at V and 6 bases at J, with 26 bases between.

V usage is TRBV14 and J usage is TRBJ2-1; possible D gene TRBD2, 6 bases. V was trimmed by 5 bases and J by 0 bases, leaving 14 bases between them. CDR3 length: 16 residues. Germline V lookup: CDR1 SGHDN, CDR2 FVKESK. CDR3 DNA: TGTGCCAGCAGCTTAGCTGGAGGGAGCTCCTACAATGAGCAGTTCTTC. The encoded protein is CASSLAGGSSYNEQFF.